Each of the 31 T cell receptor beta chains below was sequenced from the same sample in a study of blood T cells in healthy people across ages. A J-beta primer mix and a sample-barcoded 5' primer were used in a second PCR of about 7 to 12 cycles. MiXCR was run by TCRdb on the 5' RACE reads, yielding one entry per CDR3 protein. The data contain hundreds of thousands of distinct CDR3 sequences, under 70% of them singletons. Sequenced sample: blood. The receptor set was obtained from a man in his 60s in good health.

The chain uses TRBV15 and TRBJ2-5; no firm D call. CDR3 size: 15 residues. Trimming left V 0 bases short and J 5 bases short, with 13 bases between. Germline CDR1 reads LNHNV; CDR2 reads YYDKDF (reference sequence). CDR3 loop: CATSRERQARETQYF. Here the CDR3 DNA reads TGTGCCACCAGCAGAGAACGCCAGGCGAGGGAGACCCAGTACTTC.

This clonotype was detected only a few times. This rearrangement joins TRBV25-1 to TRBJ2-7; 7 bases line up with TRBD1. This CDR3 is built from 16 residues. Unmatched junction bases numbered 9, after V lost 2 bases and J lost 2 bases. Looked up from germline, CDR1 is MGHDK and CDR2 is SYGVNS. CDR3 DNA: TGTGCCAGCAGTGAACAAAGGACAGGAGGTACCTACGAGCAGTACTTC. Its protein product is CASSEQRTGGTYEQYF.

This clonotype occurred many times. With a much larger clone just one base away, this may be a read error. The chain links TRBV4-1 to TRBJ2-1, with 7 bases lining up with TRBD2. The DNA end lines up better with TRBJ2-7; the J call may be wrong. Germline-derived CDR1 and CDR2 are MGHRA and YSYEKL. The length of the CDR3 is 15 residues. The CDR3 protein is CASSQGGGSYNEQYF. CDR3 in DNA: TGCGCCAGCAGCCAAGGCGGGGGTTCCTACAATGAGCAGTACTTC.

The rearrangement links TRBV20-1 to TRBJ2-3, with D maybe TRBD2 (7 bases). Looked up from germline, CDR1 is DFQATT and CDR2 is SNEGSKA (reference sequence). This CDR3 region has 14 residues. Trimming took 6 bases from V and 2 from J, leaving 15 bases between them. This CDR3 reads CSAPRAGATDTQYF. CDR3 in DNA: TGCAGTGCGCCTAGGGCGGGGGCCACAGATACGCAGTATTTT.

This chain connects TRBV3-1 to TRBJ1-1; D uncertain. This CDR3 spans 15 amino acids. CDR1 and CDR2 (germline): LGHDT, YNNKEL (reference sequence). V lost 1 base and J lost 1, with 10 bases in between. CDR3 coding DNA: TGTGCCAGCAGCCAAGGCGGCCGGACGAACACTGAAGCTTTCTTT. Amino acids: CASSQGGRTNTEAFF.

This chain uses TRBV18 with TRBJ2-5; weak D call: TRBD1 (6 bases). Per the germline V gene, CDR1 is KGHSH and CDR2 is LQKENI. The CDR3 totals 17 residues. The V gene lost 0 bases and the J gene lost 5 bases, with 19 bases spanning the gap. DNA of the CDR3: TGTGCCAGCTCACCACCGGGCGCAGGTTCCCAGGGGGAGACCCAGTACTTC. Translating it yields CASSPPGAGSQGETQYF.

As for this clonotype: A read error is possible here, since a much larger clone lies one base away. The chain links TRBV5-8 to TRBJ1-5; weak D call: TRBD1 (5 bases). The V gene's germline CDR1 is SGHTS and CDR2 YDEGEE. V was cut by 4 bases and J by 9 bases, with 14 bases left in between. The CDR3 has 13 residues. The CDR3 sequence is CASSTGQHLPQHF. In nucleotides, the CDR3 is TGTGCCAGCAGCACTGGACAACATCTGCCCCAGCATTTT.

A few counts support this clonotype. V is TRBV20-1 and J is TRBJ1-2, with TRBD1 matching 11 bases. This CDR3 contains 14 residues. Per germline, CDR1 DFQATT and CDR2 SNEGSKA (reference sequence). Trimming cost V 5 bases and J 6 bases; bases outside gene matches: 8. CDR3 in amino acids: CSADQGQGANGYTF. CDR3 coding DNA: TGCAGTGCTGACCAAGGACAGGGGGCAAATGGCTACACCTTC.

The V and J genes are TRBV20-1 and TRBJ2-4, with TRBD1 as a possible D gene (8 bases). The J call is uncertain, as TRBJ2-7 better fits the DNA end. CDR3 size: 13 residues. Germline lookup yields CDR1 DFQATT and CDR2 SNEGSKA (reference sequence). For the CDR3, the DNA is TGCAGTGCTAGGGGGGGGACAGGTAGCGAGCAGTACTTC. This codes for CSARGGTGSEQYF.

The chain joins TRBV4-1 to TRBJ2-7, with 8 nucleotides matching TRBD1. The CDR3 contains 14 residues. Germline CDR1 and CDR2: MGHRA and YSYEKL. J was trimmed by 6 bases and V by 1 base; bases with no gene match: 5. This chain's CDR3 is CASSQGQGLLEQYF. The CDR3 bases are TGCGCCAGCAGCCAAGGACAGGGGCTGCTCGAGCAGTACTTC.

The gene calls are TRBV12-3 or TRBV12-4 and TRBJ2-5; perhaps TRBD1 as D (5 bases). V was pared by 7 bases and J by 4 bases, with 13 bases between. CDR3 length: 13 amino acids. CDR3 amino acids: CASTLGQGETQYF. CDR3 in DNA: TGTGCCAGCACCTTAGGGCAGGGAGAGACCCAGTACTTC.

The chain combines TRBV15 with TRBJ2-7; no reliable D call. The CDR3 totals 12 residues. V lost 3 bases and J lost 3, with 6 bases in between. CDR1 is LNHNV and CDR2 is YYDKDF in the germline V gene (reference sequence). The CDR3 DNA sequence: TGTGCCACCAGCAGTTCGTACTACGAGCAGTACTTC. Translation: CATSSSYYEQYF.

On this clonotype itself: A read error may produce the germline difference seen at one junction end. This rearrangement joins TRBV9 to TRBJ1-2; D possibly corresponds to TRBD1 (5 bases). CDR1 is SGDLS and CDR2 is YYNGEE in the germline V gene. This CDR3 is built from 14 residues. CDR3 sequence reads: CANSVDSPGGGYTF. The CDR3 nucleotides are TGTGCCAACAGCGTAGACAGCCCAGGAGGTGGCTACACCTTC.

The gene calls are TRBV25-1 and TRBJ1-6; maybe TRBD1 (6 bases). Trimming pared 0 bases from V and 8 bases from J, leaving 11 bases between. The CDR3 consists of 15 residues. Looked up from germline, CDR1 is MGHDK and CDR2 is SYGVNS. The CDR3 protein is CASSEYRGGDSPLHF. The CDR3 DNA is TGTGCCAGCAGTGAATATAGGGGGGGAGATTCACCCCTCCACTTT.

This clonotype was found a few times. The V and J genes are TRBV20-1 and TRBJ2-4; D is unresolved. Trimming shortened V by 0 bases and J by 4 bases, and 1 base separated the two germline ends. Germline V gene data show CDR1 as DFQATT and CDR2 as SNEGSKA (reference sequence). The CDR3 is 11 residues long. The CDR3 DNA follows: TGCAGTGCTAGAGATAAAAACATTCAGTACTTC. Protein product: CSARDKNIQYF.

This rearrangement joins TRBV20-1 to TRBJ1-2, with D tentatively TRBD1 (6 bases). Trimming removed 0 bases from V and 3 bases from J, with 11 bases in between. CDR3 length: 14 residues. Germline CDR1 and CDR2: DFQATT and SNEGSKA (reference sequence). CDR3 nucleotide sequence: TGCAGTGCTAGAGAACTGGGGGCGGACTATGGCTACACCTTC. Amino acid sequence: CSARELGADYGYTF.

This chain connects TRBV6-5 to TRBJ2-7; 9 nucleotides agree with TRBD2. This CDR3 contains 18 residues. Germline CDR1 reads MNHEY; CDR2 reads SVGAGI. With 0 bases clipped from V and 5 bases from J, the junction kept 14 bases outside the gene matches. CDR3 protein: CASSYSGSGGFRGDEQYF. The CDR3 nucleotides read TGTGCCAGCAGTTACTCGGGTAGCGGGGGATTTAGGGGAGACGAGCAGTACTTC.

The V and J genes are TRBV27 and TRBJ2-1; no firm D call. Germline CDR1 and CDR2: MNHEY and SMNVEV (reference sequence). The CDR3 contains 14 residues. Trimming removed 3 bases from V and 6 bases from J, with 12 bases in between. The CDR3 sequence is CASSFRFLGNEQFF. In DNA, the CDR3 is TGTGCCAGCAGTTTCAGGTTCCTTGGCAATGAGCAGTTCTTC.

As for this clonotype: One junction end disagrees with the germline gene, perhaps due to a read error. The rearrangement uses TRBV7-2 and TRBJ2-1, with D uncertain. The CDR3 runs to 14 residues. The germline CDR1 and CDR2 sequences are SGHTA and FQGNSA. CDR3 amino acids: CASSPGGGSNEPFF. The CDR3 region has the DNA TGTGCCAGCAGCCCGGGTGGCGGTTCCAATGAGCCGTTCTTC.

V gene TRBV10-2 combines with J gene TRBJ1-6, with a possible D match to TRBD1 (5 bases). The length of the CDR3 is 13 residues. V lost 8 bases, J lost 9 bases, and 14 bases lay in between. CDR1 and CDR2 (germline): WSHSY, SAAADI. The CDR3 is CASFRDAGSPLHF. CDR3 sequence (DNA): TGCGCCAGCTTCCGGGACGCCGGTTCACCCCTCCACTTT.

The chain joins TRBV29-1 to TRBJ1-1; the D gene is possibly TRBD1 (6 bases). Germline V gene data show CDR1 as SQVTM and CDR2 as ANQGSEA. Trimming removed 6 bases at V and 0 bases at J, with 14 bases between. The length of the CDR3 is 14 residues. The CDR3 sequence is CSVRGGDMNTEAFF. In DNA, the CDR3 is TGCAGCGTGAGGGGGGGAGACATGAACACTGAAGCTTTCTTT.

The rearrangement links TRBV20-1 to TRBJ1-2; tentatively, D is TRBD1 (5 bases). Germline V gives CDR1 DFQATT, CDR2 SNEGSKA (reference sequence). The ends were cut back, 6 bases at V and 6 bases at J, with 17 bases in the middle. CDR3 length: 13 amino acids. The CDR3 spells CSAPGRAGHGYTF. The CDR3 DNA is TGCAGTGCCCCGGGCAGGGCTGGACATGGCTACACCTTC.

The chain is built from TRBV6-5 and TRBJ2-7; 8 nucleotides line up with TRBD1. Germline V gene data show CDR1 as MNHEY and CDR2 as SVGAGI. The CDR3 spans 15 residues. V dropped 3 bases and J dropped 4; count of bases not matched to a gene: 8. The DNA of the CDR3 is TGTGCCAGCAGTTATGGCGGGACAGGATCTTACGAGCAGTACTTC. Amino acid sequence: CASSYGGTGSYEQYF.

This chain uses TRBV29-1 with TRBJ2-7; TRBD1 might be the D (5 bases). Germline values: CDR1 SQVTM, CDR2 ANQGSEA. V was trimmed by 6 bases and J by 5 bases, leaving 14 bases between them. The CDR3 is 12 residues long. DNA of the CDR3: TGCAGCGTCGGATCAGGGTACCACGAGCAGTACTTC. Translation: CSVGSGYHEQYF.

This clonotype was detected a few times. J is TRBJ1-6 and V is TRBV25-1; no definite D call. Trimming removed 3 bases from V and 9 bases from J, with 18 bases in between. The CDR3 has 16 residues. Germline V gene lookup returns CDR1 MGHDK and CDR2 SYGVNS. The CDR3 DNA is TGTGCCAGCAGTGATTTTTATACGCCCGGCGTTTCACCCCTCCACTTT. This codes for CASSDFYTPGVSPLHF.

The gene calls are TRBV29-1 and TRBJ2-5; TRBD2 agrees at 7 bases. Germline CDR1 SQVTM, CDR2 ANQGSEA. J gave up 7 bases and V 3 bases, and 8 bases lay outside the gene matches. The CDR3 spans 13 residues. The CDR3 sequence: CSVDSSSGATQYF. Written as DNA, the CDR3 is TGCAGCGTTGATAGCTCTAGCGGTGCGACCCAGTACTTC.

J is TRBJ2-5 and V is TRBV29-1, with 7 bases matching TRBD2. CDR1 SQVTM and CDR2 ANQGSEA come from the germline V gene. This CDR3 has 13 residues. The ends lost 7 bases at V and 5 bases at J; junction bases unmatched: 10. This chain's CDR3 is CSATGRPGETQYF. The DNA of the CDR3 is TGCAGCGCAACCGGGAGGCCGGGGGAGACCCAGTACTTC.

This chain links TRBV3-1 with TRBJ1-2; the D is unclear. The V gene's germline CDR1 is LGHDT and CDR2 YNNKEL (reference sequence). Trimming shortened V by 0 bases and J by 0 bases, and 8 bases separated the two germline ends. This CDR3 spans 15 amino acids. DNA of the CDR3: TGTGCCAGCAGCCAAGAGGCACGGTCTAACTATGGCTACACCTTC. Translation: CASSQEARSNYGYTF.

The rearrangement joins TRBV20-1 to TRBJ1-5; 7 nucleotides line up with TRBD1. With 6 bases clipped from V and 5 bases from J, the junction kept 10 bases outside the gene matches. The CDR3 spans 14 residues. From germline, CDR1 is DFQATT and CDR2 SNEGSKA (reference sequence). In DNA, the CDR3 is TGCAGTGCCACCCCACCGGGACAGCATCAGCCCCAGCATTTT. This encodes CSATPPGQHQPQHF.

The chain employs TRBV9 and TRBJ2-1; maybe TRBD2 (6 bases). Germline CDR1 reads SGDLS; CDR2 reads YYNGEE. Trimming stripped 6 bases from V and 2 bases from J, with 12 bases between. CDR3 length equals 14 residues. CDR3 in amino acids: CASNDGGPYNEQFF. For the CDR3, the DNA is TGTGCCAGCAACGACGGGGGTCCCTACAATGAGCAGTTCTTC.

This clonotype was picked up a small number of times. This chain connects TRBV15 to TRBJ1-1; TRBD1 matches at 9 bases. This CDR3 region has 14 residues. J was trimmed by 5 bases and V by 0 bases; bases with no gene match: 1. Germline V gene lookup returns CDR1 LNHNV and CDR2 YYDKDF (reference sequence). The chain's CDR3 is CATSREGQGTEAFF. CDR3 DNA sequence: TGTGCCACCAGCAGAGAAGGACAGGGGACTGAAGCTTTCTTT.